This T cell receptor (beta chain) was documented in a study of cytomegalovirus exposure and HLA in healthy donors. As for the study in general: Around 85 million unique TCR sequences came from HLA-typed donors in an early release. Study-wide results and caveats: Apparent HLA restriction characterized most CMV-associated TCR beta chains in a later analysis. Later analysis indicated greater clonal expansion among HLA-associated TCR beta chains than among equally common other chains.

PCR amplification relied on 60 Vbeta primers (plus 13 Jbeta primers). Some clones are missing from TCRdb's copy, which holds only in-frame ones; the method was immunoSEQ multiplex PCR. The sample consists of about 120,000 clones, 55% to 65% of them appearing once. Comment on this clone: No antigen is known for it.

Germline assignment: CDR1 LNHDA and CDR2 SQIVND (reference sequence). The CDR3 has 14 residues. Trimming removed 6 bases from V and 1 base from J; junction bases left unmatched: 5. This chain uses TRBV19 with TRBJ1-1; 7 nucleotides align to TRBD1. The sequence derives from a woman aged 40 to 49 in good health and CMV-seropositive. Specimen: PBMCs. The CDR3: CASRDRTWNTEAFF. The CDR3 DNA reads TGTGCCAGTAGGGACAGGACTTGGAACACTGAAGCTTTCTTT. Full variable domain (rest looked up from reference TRBV19 and TRBJ1-1): DGGITQSPKYLFRKEGQNVTLSCEQNLNHDAMYWYRQDPGQGLRLIYYSQIVNDFQKGDIAEGYSVSREKKESFPLTVTSAQKNPTAFYLCASRDRTWNTEAFFGQGTRLTVV.